These T cell receptor beta chains were read from a single sample in a study of blood T cell repertoires in COVID-19. Some clones are missing from TCRdb's copy, which holds only in-frame ones; the method was immunoSEQ multiplex PCR. The sample has a few hundred thousand clones, approximately 86% seen once; the top ten hold about 3.8%. The sample taken for sequencing was PBMCs or T cells enriched from blood (not recorded which). The receptors were sampled from a woman between 35 and 50 years old with acute COVID-19. The CDR3 runs from the conserved cysteine through the conserved F or W. Each record gives: V gene, clone size, D gene, J gene, CDR3 protein, CDR3 DNA. A D gene is named only where the DNA matches it firmly. The size of a clone is reported for some rows only, either as once, few or many, or as a class for expanded clones.

>TRBV24-1|.|.|TRBJ2-3
CATSTLDTQYF
TGTGCCACCTCAACTCTAGATACGCAGTATTTT
>TRBV3-1/TRBV3-2|.|.|TRBJ2-7
CASQAPNLEQYF
TGTGCCAGCCAAGCCCCGAACCTCGAGCAGTACTTC
>TRBV7-3|.|.|TRBJ2-3
CASSLSGTATDTQYF
TGTGCCAGCAGCTTAAGCGGGACCGCCACAGATACGCAGTATTTT
>TRBV3-1/TRBV3-2|.|TRBD2|TRBJ2-4
CASSHGLADSLAKNIQYF
TGTGCCAGCAGCCATGGACTAGCGGACTCTCTAGCCAAAAACATTCAGTACTTC
>TRBV11-2|once|.|TRBJ2-2
CASSFGARAAHGELFF
TGTGCCAGCAGCTTCGGCGCCAGGGCAGCCCACGGGGAGCTGTTTTTT
>TRBV5-4|.|.|TRBJ2-5
CASSTGLRVEETQYF
TGTGCCAGCAGTACGGGACTGCGGGTGGAAGAGACCCAGTACTTC
>TRBV7-6|.|.|TRBJ2-2
CASSLEATQNTGELFF
TGTGCCAGCAGCTTAGAGGCGACACAAAACACCGGGGAGCTGTTTTTT
>TRBV5-8|.|.|TRBJ2-7
CASSFTGIEQYF
TGTGCCAGCAGCTTCACAGGGATAGAGCAGTACTTC
>TRBV4-1|.|.|TRBJ2-1
CASSLEENSYNEQFF
TGCGCCAGCAGTCTCGAGGAGAACTCCTACAATGAGCAGTTCTTC
>TRBV5-1|.|TRBD1|TRBJ1-1
CASSPGDRSNTEAFF
TGCGCCAGCAGCCCAGGGGACAGATCAAACACTGAAGCTTTCTTT
>TRBV5-1|.|TRBD2|TRBJ2-1
CASSPGELAGVEQFF
TGCGCCAGCAGCCCCGGAGAGCTAGCGGGAGTGGAGCAGTTCTTC
>TRBV11-2|.|.|TRBJ1-3
CASSLDHRHGGHTIYF
TGTGCCAGCAGCTTAGATCACCGACACGGGGGGCACACCATATATTTT
>TRBV7-8|.|TRBD1|TRBJ1-1
CASSSGTGVLGTEAFF
TGTGCCAGCAGCTCGGGGACAGGGGTTTTGGGCACTGAAGCTTTCTTT
>TRBV7-9|.|.|TRBJ1-2
CASSFLQGYGYTF
TGTGCCAGCAGCTTTTTACAGGGATATGGCTACACCTTC
>TRBV19|.|TRBD1|TRBJ1-3
CASNRDSVLSGNTIYF
TGTGCCAGTAATCGGGACAGCGTTCTCTCTGGAAACACCATATATTTT
>TRBV5-1|.|TRBD2|TRBJ2-7
CASLPGGLAAPYEQYF
TGCGCCAGCCTGCCTGGAGGACTAGCGGCCCCCTACGAGCAGTACTTC
>TRBV28|.|TRBD1|TRBJ2-2
CASSLSDLGTAANTGELFF
TGTGCCAGCAGTTTATCCGACCTCGGGACAGCCGCGAACACCGGGGAGCTGTTTTTT